The clone carrying this T cell receptor (beta chain) occurred a few times. These data are taken from a study of T cells in Graves' hyperthyroidism and ophthalmopathy. CDR1 is LNHNV, CDR2 YYDKDF, per germline (reference sequence). V lost 8 bases and J 7 bases, leaving 24 bases between the germline ends. This CDR3 has 15 amino acids. TCR beta CDR3 regions were amplified from RNA. A set of HTBI primers served as the primers for a first-round RT-PCR of the TCR CDR3. TCRdb re-derived calls from the multiplex PCR reads in MiXCR, one entry per CDR3 protein. The sample carries 250,000 or so distinct CDR3 sequences, about 15% recorded once.

V usage is TRBV15 and J usage is TRBJ2-7; D might be TRBD1 (6 bases). Source material: blood. This receptor was obtained from a woman in her forties or fifties with Graves' hyperthyroidism that later progressed to Graves' ophthalmopathy. This CDR3 reads CATARGHAQIEEQYF. The CDR3 DNA follows: TGTGCCACCGCCCGGGGACACGCACAGATAGAAGAGCAGTACTTC.